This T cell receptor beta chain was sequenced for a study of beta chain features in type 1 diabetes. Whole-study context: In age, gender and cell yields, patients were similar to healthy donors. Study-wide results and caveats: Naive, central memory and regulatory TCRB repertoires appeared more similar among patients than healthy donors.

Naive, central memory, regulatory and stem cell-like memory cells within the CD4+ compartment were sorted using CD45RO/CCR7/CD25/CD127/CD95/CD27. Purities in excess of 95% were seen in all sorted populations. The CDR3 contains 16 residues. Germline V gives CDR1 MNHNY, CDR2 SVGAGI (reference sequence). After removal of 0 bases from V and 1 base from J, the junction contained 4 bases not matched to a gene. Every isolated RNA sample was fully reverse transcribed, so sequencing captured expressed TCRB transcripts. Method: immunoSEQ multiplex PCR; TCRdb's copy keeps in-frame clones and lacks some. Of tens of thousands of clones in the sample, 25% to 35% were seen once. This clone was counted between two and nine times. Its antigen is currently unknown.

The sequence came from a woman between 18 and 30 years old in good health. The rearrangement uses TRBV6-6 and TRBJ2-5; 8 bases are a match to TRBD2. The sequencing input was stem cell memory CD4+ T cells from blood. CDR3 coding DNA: TGTGCCAGCAGTTACTCCGGACGGGGGGGCCAAGAGACCCAGTACTTC. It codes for CASSYSGRGGQETQYF.